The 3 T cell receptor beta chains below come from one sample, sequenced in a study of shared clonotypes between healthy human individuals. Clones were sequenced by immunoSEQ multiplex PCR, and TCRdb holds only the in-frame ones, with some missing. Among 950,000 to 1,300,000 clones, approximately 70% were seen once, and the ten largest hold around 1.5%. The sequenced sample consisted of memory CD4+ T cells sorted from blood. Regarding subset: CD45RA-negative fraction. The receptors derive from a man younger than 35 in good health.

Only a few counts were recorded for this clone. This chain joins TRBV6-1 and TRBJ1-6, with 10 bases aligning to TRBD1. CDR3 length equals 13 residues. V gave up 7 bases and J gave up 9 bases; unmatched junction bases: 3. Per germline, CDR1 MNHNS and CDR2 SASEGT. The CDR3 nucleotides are TGTGCCAGCAAGGACAGGGGGATTTCACCCCTCCACTTT. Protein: CASKDRGISPLHF.

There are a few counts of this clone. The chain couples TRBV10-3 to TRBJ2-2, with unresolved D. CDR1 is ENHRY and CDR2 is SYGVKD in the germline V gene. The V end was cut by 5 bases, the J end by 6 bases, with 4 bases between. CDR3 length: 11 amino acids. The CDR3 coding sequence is TGTGCCATCAGTCCCGCCGGGGAGCTGTTTTTT. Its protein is CAISPAGELFF.

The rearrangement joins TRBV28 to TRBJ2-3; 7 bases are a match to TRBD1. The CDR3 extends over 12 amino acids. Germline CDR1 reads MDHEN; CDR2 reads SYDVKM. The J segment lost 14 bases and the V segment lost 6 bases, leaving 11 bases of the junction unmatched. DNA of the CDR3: TGTGCCAGCAGCCGTCGACAGGGACGGCCGTATTTT. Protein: CASSRRQGRPYF.